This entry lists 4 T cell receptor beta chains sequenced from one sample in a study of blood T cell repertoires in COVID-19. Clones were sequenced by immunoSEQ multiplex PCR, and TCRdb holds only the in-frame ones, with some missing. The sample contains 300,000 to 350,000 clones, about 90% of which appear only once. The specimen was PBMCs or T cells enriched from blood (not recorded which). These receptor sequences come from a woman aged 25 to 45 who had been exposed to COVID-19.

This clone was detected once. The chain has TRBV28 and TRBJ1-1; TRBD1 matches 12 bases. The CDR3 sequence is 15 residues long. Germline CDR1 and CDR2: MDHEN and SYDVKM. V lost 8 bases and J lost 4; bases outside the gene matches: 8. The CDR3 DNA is TGTGCCAGCGGGGGACAGGGGGCGCAGGGCACTGAAGCTTTCTTT. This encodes CASGGQGAQGTEAFF.

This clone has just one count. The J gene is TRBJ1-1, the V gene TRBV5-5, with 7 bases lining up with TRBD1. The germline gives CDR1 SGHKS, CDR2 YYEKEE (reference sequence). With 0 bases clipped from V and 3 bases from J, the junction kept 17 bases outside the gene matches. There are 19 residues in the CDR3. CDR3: CASSLVGMGRGRRDTEAFF. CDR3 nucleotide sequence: TGTGCCAGCAGCTTGGTGGGTATGGGTAGGGGGCGCCGGGACACTGAAGCTTTCTTT. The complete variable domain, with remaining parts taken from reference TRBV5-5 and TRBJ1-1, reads DAGVTQSPTHLIKTRGQQVTLRCSPISGHKSVSWYQQVLGQGPQFIFQYYEKEERGRGNFPDRFSARQFPNYSSELNVNALLLGDSALYLCASSLVGMGRGRRDTEAFFGQGTRLTVV.

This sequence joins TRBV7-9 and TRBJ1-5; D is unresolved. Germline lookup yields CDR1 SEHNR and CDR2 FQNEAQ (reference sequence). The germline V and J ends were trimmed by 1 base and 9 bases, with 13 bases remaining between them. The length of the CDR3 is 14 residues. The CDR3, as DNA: TGTGCCAGCAGCTTAGGGACGGACGGAGGGCCCCAGCATTTT. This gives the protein CASSLGTDGGPQHF. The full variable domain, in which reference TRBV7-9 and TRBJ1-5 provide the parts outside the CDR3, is DTGVSQNPRHKITKRGQNVTFRCDPISEHNRLYWYRQTLGQGPEFLTYFQNEAQLEKSRLLSDRFSAERPKGSFSTLEIQRTEQGDSAMYLCASSLGTDGGPQHFGDGTRLSIL.

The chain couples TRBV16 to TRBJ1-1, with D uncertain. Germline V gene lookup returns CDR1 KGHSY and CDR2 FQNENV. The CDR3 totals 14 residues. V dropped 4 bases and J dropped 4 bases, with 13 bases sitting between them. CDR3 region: CASSLLPPVTEAFF. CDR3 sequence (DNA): TGTGCCAGCAGCCTCCTTCCACCGGTCACTGAAGCTTTCTTT.